Given below is one T cell receptor (beta chain) in context. Its specific antigen is unknown. Base qualities were left out, and no much larger clone turns up one base away. This specimen belongs to a study of PD-L1 blockade in urothelial cancer (TCRdb year 2017). The study in broad terms: Every patient began therapy in about 2014 and was given atezolizumab 1,200 mg intravenously every 3 weeks. About 85% of the roughly 29 patients were identified as males with urothelial cancer of bladder origin, and a prior smoking history was reported by 18 of 29 patients. An ECOG performance status of 0 or 1 was recorded for the patients, and 0 to 3 prior chemotherapy regimens had been received by the patients. Blood samples were analyzed at two time points: 3 weeks after treatment start (second dose) and 6 weeks after treatment start. Blood samples yielded a median of around 140,000 T cells and more than 80,000 unique TCRs, with median clonality 0.080. An exploratory multi-omic analysis was conducted of the somatic, immune and clinical correlates of response to PD-L1 blockade with atezolizumab in urothelial cancer. Pretreatment tumor samples, along with matched peripheral blood serially collected before and after atezolizumab treatment, were subjected to TCR sequencing. Durable clinical benefit was defined as a progression-free survival longer than 6 months, and TCR features were additionally tested against progression-free survival and overall survival. In the same patients who had TCR sequencing, pretreatment tumors also underwent whole exome sequencing and RNA sequencing. Roughly nine patients achieved durable clinical benefit and some 21 did not. Pretreatment blood TCR-seq was available for around 29 patients, at least one posttreatment blood collection was obtained for some 24 patients, and tumor TCR-seq was available for some 24 patients.

CDR1 MNHNS and CDR2 SASEGT were looked up in the germline V gene. The CDR3 sequence holds 16 residues, the cysteine and phenylalanine included. The CDR3 DNA has 48 bases and is translated from base 1. Relative to germline, V is missing 4 bases and J is missing 1 base, with 4 bases of the junction outside any gene match. To estimate absolute template abundance from read counts, synthetic TCR analog templates were spiked into each PCR. The immunoSEQ assay used bias-controlled V and J gene primers to amplify TCRbeta CDR3 regions from genomic DNA. Sequencing of rearranged TCRbeta segments was performed at approximately 20X coverage. In the paper's pipeline: Clustering was used to correct sequencing errors, and CDR3s were annotated against IMGT so that V, D and J genes could be assigned. Out-of-frame and stop-codon sequences were excluded, and only productive TCRbeta rearrangements were used in downstream analyses. Clonality was computed as one minus Shannon entropy normalized by the log of the number of unique productive sequences. Fisher's exact test with Benjamini-Hochberg correction, using a cutoff of adjusted p below 0.01, was how clones that differed between time points or between blood and tumor were identified. TCRdb carries this immuneACCESS record with in-frame sequences only. Its versions omit some clonotypes, under half of them owing to an unresolved V gene in the studies checked, with the rest unexplained. That table supplies the V and J calls and clone size; D and trimming were determined from the DNA. This sample lists around 120,000 clones; around 88% were detected once. Jointly, the top ten make up under 2% of the sample.

The research as a whole found: A pretreatment peripheral blood TCR clonality below the median was linked to improved progression-free and overall survival. Because of the small sample size (n ≈ 31) and the many exploratory analyses performed, the results are intended to be regarded as hypothesis-generating. Patients with durable benefit showed greater expansion of tumor-associated TCR clones in peripheral blood 3 weeks after starting treatment (n = 22, p = 0.022).

The time point label of this sample denotes: peripheral blood 6 weeks after treatment start. A cohort of about 31 patients with locally advanced or metastatic urothelial carcinoma, treated at Memorial Sloan Kettering on a trial protocol, was included. Peripheral blood mononuclear cells were collected pretreatment and during treatment, at between 1 and 8 total time points per patient. The Qiagen DNeasy Blood extraction kit was used to purify genomic DNA from total PBMCs and tumor samples. PBMCs were collected pretreatment and during treatment, and were isolated and stored as previously described. The material was PBMCs, obtained around atezolizumab (anti-PD-L1) treatment. This TCR was sampled from a man between 60 and 75 years old with urothelial cancer. The rearranged chain carries TRBV6-1 and TRBJ2-3; 11 middle bases align to TRBD2. The CDR3 reads CASSVLAGEGTDTQYF. The base sequence is TGTGCCAGCAGTGTACTAGCGGGAGAGGGCACAGATACGCAGTATTTT.